Presented here are 27 T cell receptor beta chains from one specimen sequenced in a study of blood T cell repertoires in COVID-19. Generated by immunoSEQ multiplex PCR, the TCRdb table keeps only in-frame clones and is missing some. The sample yields approximately 260,000 clones, 82% seen once. Sequenced sample: peripheral blood. The receptors were sampled from a woman older than 75 with active or convalescent COVID-19.

The rearrangement links TRBV7-9 to TRBJ2-1; weak D call: TRBD2 (6 bases). The CDR3 sequence is 17 residues long. V was pared by 5 bases and J by 4 bases, with 21 bases between. In germline, CDR1 is SEHNR, CDR2 FQNEAQ (reference sequence). The CDR3 reads CASSPPGGLARYNEQFF. CDR3 nucleotides: TGTGCCAGCAGCCCCCCGGGTGGGCTAGCGAGATACAATGAGCAGTTCTTC. The variable domain in full, completed from reference TRBV7-9 and TRBJ2-1, reads DTGVSQNPRHKITKRGQNVTFRCDPISEHNRLYWYRQTLGQGPEFLTYFQNEAQLEKSRLLSDRFSAERPKGSFSTLEIQRTEQGDSAMYLCASSPPGGLARYNEQFFGPGTRLTVL.

This clone was detected only a few times. This chain uses TRBV19 with TRBJ1-1; 7 bases map to TRBD1. The J segment lost 11 bases and the V segment lost 5 bases, leaving 8 bases of the junction unmatched. The CDR3 has 12 residues. Germline V gene sequence: CDR1 LNHDA, CDR2 SQIVND (reference sequence). The DNA of the CDR3 is TGTGCCAGTAGTTTTCGACAGGGAGAGGCTTTCTTT. This codes for CASSFRQGEAFF.

The J gene is TRBJ2-1, the V gene TRBV9; 7 bases fit TRBD1. CDR3 length equals 17 residues. From germline, CDR1 is SGDLS and CDR2 YYNGEE. V was clipped by 3 bases and J by 1 base; unmatched bases: 10. The CDR3 protein is CASSARTGGASYNEQFF. CDR3 nucleotide sequence: TGTGCCAGCAGCGCCCGGACAGGCGGAGCTTCCTACAATGAGCAGTTCTTC.

V is TRBV28 and J is TRBJ1-3, with 8 nucleotides matching TRBD1. This CDR3 is 15 amino acids long. CDR1 is MDHEN and CDR2 is SYDVKM in the germline V gene. V dropped 6 bases and J dropped 2; count of bases not matched to a gene: 6. The CDR3 sequence is CASSPDRVAGNTIYF. Here the CDR3 DNA reads TGTGCCAGCAGCCCGGACAGGGTGGCTGGAAACACCATATATTTT.

This clone was detected only a few times. The chain is built from TRBV5-1 and TRBJ2-3; 8 bases line up with TRBD2. Per the germline V gene, CDR1 is SGHRS and CDR2 is YFSETQ. The CDR3 extends over 15 amino acids. V shed 4 bases, J shed 3 bases, and the junction held 7 bases outside the gene matches. CDR3 amino acids: CASSTWGGGTDTQYF. DNA of the CDR3: TGCGCCAGCAGCACCTGGGGCGGGGGGACAGATACGCAGTATTTT.

The chain uses TRBV6-4 and TRBJ1-5; D is unresolved. The V gene lost 6 bases and the J gene lost 4 bases, with 10 bases spanning the gap. CDR3 length: 13 amino acids. Looked up from germline, CDR1 is MRHNA and CDR2 is SNTAGT. DNA for the CDR3: TGTGCCAGCAGCGCTAACAGAAATCAGCCCCAGCATTTT. Encoded protein: CASSANRNQPQHF.

The chain combines TRBV11-2 with TRBJ2-1; 11 bases agree with TRBD2. CDR1 is SGHAT and CDR2 is FQNNGV in the germline V gene. CDR3 length: 16 amino acids. After removal of 1 base from V and 4 bases from J, the junction contained 3 bases not matched to a gene. CDR3 sequence reads: CASSLARLAGYNEQFF. The CDR3 nucleotides are TGTGCCAGCAGCTTAGCTCGACTAGCGGGGTACAATGAGCAGTTCTTC.

This clone was detected many times. This rearrangement joins TRBV7-2 to TRBJ1-2; tentative D call: TRBD1 (5 bases). Germline assignment: CDR1 SGHTA and CDR2 FQGNSA. The CDR3 runs 13 residues. Trimming removed 2 bases from V and 8 bases from J, with 12 bases in between. CDR3 coding DNA: TGTGCCAGCAGCTTATCAAACCGACAGGGCTACACCTTC. Amino acid sequence: CASSLSNRQGYTF.

V usage is TRBV24-1 and J usage is TRBJ1-5; no reliable D call. Germline assignment: CDR1 KGHDR and CDR2 SFDVKD. V was cut by 0 bases and J by 6 bases, with 5 bases left in between. The CDR3 extends over 13 amino acids. CDR3 sequence: CATSDLPGQPQHF. The CDR3 region has the DNA TGTGCCACCAGTGATTTGCCGGGTCAGCCCCAGCATTTT.

The V and J genes are TRBV18 and TRBJ1-5; no reliable D call. Trimming shortened V by 1 base and J by 0 bases, and 4 bases separated the two germline ends. Germline values: CDR1 KGHSH, CDR2 LQKENI. The CDR3 length is 14 residues. In nucleotides, the CDR3 is TGTGCCAGCTCACCACTCCTTAGCAATCAGCCCCAGCATTTT. This codes for CASSPLLSNQPQHF.

Details on this clone: The sample has other DNA sequences that encode this CDR3 too. V and J are TRBV18 and TRBJ1-6; TRBD1 aligns across 7 bases. The CDR3 contains 14 residues. Germline V CDR1 and CDR2: KGHSH, LQKENI. After removal of 6 bases from V and 7 bases from J, the junction contained 6 bases not matched to a gene. For the CDR3, the DNA is TGTGCCAGCTCGCCGACAGGGAACAATTCACCCCTCCACTTT. As protein: CASSPTGNNSPLHF.

The chain joins TRBV2 to TRBJ2-7, with 12 nucleotides matching TRBD1. The CDR3 runs 17 residues. J was trimmed by 1 base and V by 5 bases; bases with no gene match: 9. Per germline, CDR1 SNHLY and CDR2 FYNNEI. The CDR3 region is CASSIPGQGAKSYEQYF. Written as DNA, the CDR3 is TGTGCCAGCAGTATACCGGGACAGGGGGCAAAATCCTACGAGCAGTACTTC.

This sequence joins TRBV28 and TRBJ1-2, with D uncertain. Germline assignment: CDR1 MDHEN and CDR2 SYDVKM. This CDR3 has 11 amino acids. V shed 1 base and J shed 7 bases, with 4 bases lying between them. This CDR3 is CASSLSGGYTF. The CDR3 nucleotides read TGTGCCAGCAGTTTATCGGGTGGCTACACCTTC.

The V and J genes are TRBV3-1 (or the pseudogene TRBV3-2) and TRBJ1-3, with D hard to call. The V end lost 3 bases, the J end lost 6 bases, and 9 bases lay between the germline ends. This CDR3 is 13 amino acids long. From germline, CDR1 is LGHDT and CDR2 YNNKEL (reference sequence). CDR3 residues: CASSHQFQNTIYF. CDR3 DNA: TGTGCCAGCAGCCATCAGTTCCAAAACACCATATATTTT.

The sample holds one count of this clone. The chain combines TRBV24-1 with TRBJ1-6; D unclear. Trimming removed 4 bases from V and 8 bases from J, with 8 bases in between. Germline lookup yields CDR1 KGHDR and CDR2 SFDVKD. CDR3 size: 13 residues. CDR3 region: CATSDREDSPLHF. CDR3 in DNA: TGTGCCACCAGTGACCGAGAAGATTCACCCCTCCACTTT.

This clone appeared a single time. The V call is TRBV19, the J call TRBJ2-1; 10 bases align to TRBD1. This CDR3 has 15 residues. V shed 1 base, J shed 8 bases, and the junction held 5 bases outside the gene matches. Germline CDR1 LNHDA, CDR2 SQIVND (reference sequence). This CDR3 is CASSIGGQGIDEQFF. Written as DNA, the CDR3 is TGTGCCAGTAGTATAGGGGGACAGGGGATCGATGAGCAGTTCTTC.

The CDR3: CASSLLSSYNEQFF. CDR3 sequence (DNA): TGTGCCAGCAGCCTACTGAGCTCCTACAATGAGCAGTTCTTC. The chain recombines TRBV3-1 (or the pseudogene TRBV3-2) with TRBJ2-1; no clear D gene. The V end was cut by 4 bases, the J end by 0 bases, with 7 bases between. The CDR3 contains 14 residues. Per the germline V gene, CDR1 is LGHDT and CDR2 is YNNKEL (reference sequence).

The V call is TRBV19, the J call TRBJ2-3; the D is unclear. The germline V gene encodes CDR1 LNHDA and CDR2 SQIVND (reference sequence). The V gene lost 2 bases and the J gene lost 6 bases, with 3 bases spanning the gap. The CDR3 has 11 amino acids. The CDR3 DNA is TGTGCCAGTAGTATACTGGATACGCAGTATTTT. Translation: CASSILDTQYF.

This clone was counted between two and nine times. The chain links TRBV19 to TRBJ1-6; TRBD1 aligns across 8 bases. Germline assignment: CDR1 LNHDA and CDR2 SQIVND (reference sequence). The ends lost 5 bases at V and 10 bases at J; junction bases unmatched: 7. The CDR3 is 14 amino acids. The CDR3 DNA reads TGTGCCAGTAGTGCGGGACAGGTCCCATCACCCCTCCACTTT. Translation: CASSAGQVPSPLHF.

The table lists this clone with a count of one. The V and J genes are TRBV10-3 and TRBJ1-6; the D gene is possibly TRBD1 (5 bases). The germline gives CDR1 ENHRY, CDR2 SYGVKD. The CDR3 is 16 amino acids. Trimming stripped 2 bases from V and 2 bases from J, with 10 bases between. The CDR3 nucleotides read TGTGCCATCAGTGAGATAGGGGCGGCCTATAATTCACCCCTCCACTTT. Translated, it gives CAISEIGAAYNSPLHF.

This clone came up once. The chain uses TRBV6-5 and TRBJ1-1, with D tentatively TRBD1 (5 bases). V lost 8 bases and J lost 1, with 11 bases in between. Per the germline V gene, CDR1 is MNHEY and CDR2 is SVGAGI. This CDR3 spans 13 amino acids. The CDR3 DNA sequence: TGTGCCAGCGCGGTAGGGGCGAACACTGAAGCTTTCTTT. Translated: CASAVGANTEAFF.

This clone was detected once. The CDR3 is CASRTGWDGYTF. In nucleotides, the CDR3 is TGTGCCAGCAGAACAGGGTGGGATGGCTACACCTTC. The V gene is TRBV27, the J gene TRBJ1-2; tentative D call: TRBD1 (6 bases). The CDR3 runs to 12 residues. Germline CDR1 MNHEY, CDR2 SMNVEV (reference sequence). With 6 bases removed from V and 6 bases from J, the gap between germline ends came to 11 bases.

This clone was recorded only once. The CDR3 is CASSSGTGTYEQYF. The CDR3 DNA reads TGCGCCAGCAGTTCCGGGACAGGGACTTACGAGCAGTACTTC. The chain joins TRBV5-1 to TRBJ2-7, with 9 bases matching TRBD1. Germline lookup yields CDR1 SGHRS and CDR2 YFSETQ. Trimming cost V 5 bases and J 4 bases; bases outside gene matches: 7. This CDR3 is built from 14 residues.

V usage is TRBV2 and J usage is TRBJ2-4; possibly TRBD1 for D (6 bases). Per the germline V gene, CDR1 is SNHLY and CDR2 is FYNNEI. This CDR3 comprises 14 residues. V was shortened by 5 bases and J by 6 bases, with 14 bases between the two germline ends. CDR3 region: CASSMGAVLNIQYF. CDR3 in DNA: TGTGCCAGCAGTATGGGGGCAGTATTAAACATTCAGTACTTC.

This sequence joins TRBV5-1 and TRBJ2-7, with a tentative D call TRBD2 (6 bases). Trimming cost V 4 bases and J 2 bases, with 16 bases left between them. The germline V gene has CDR1 SGHRS and CDR2 YFSETQ. CDR3 length equals 15 residues. CDR3 bases: TGCGCCAGCAGCCCCACGGGACTTGCTACCTACGAGCAGTACTTC. Residues: CASSPTGLATYEQYF.

This rearrangement joins TRBV2 to TRBJ2-1, with TRBD2 matching over 10 bases. The CDR3 runs 15 residues. Germline CDR1 SNHLY, CDR2 FYNNEI. The V segment lost 2 bases and the J segment 6 bases; nucleotides outside the gene matches: 4. The CDR3 DNA follows: TGTGCCAGCAGTGAACTAGCGGGAGATAGCAATGAGCAGTTCTTC. This sequence encodes CASSELAGDSNEQFF. Full variable domain (rest looked up from reference TRBV2 and TRBJ2-1): EPEVTQTPSHQVTQMGQEVILRCVPISNHLYFYWYRQILGQKVEFLVSFYNNEISEKSEIFDDQFSVERPDGSNFTLKIRSTKLEDSAMYFCASSELAGDSNEQFFGPGTRLTVL.

This sequence joins TRBV2 and TRBJ2-5, with D possibly being TRBD2 (7 bases). The V and J ends lost 4 bases and 9 bases respectively, with 15 bases between them. Looked up from germline, CDR1 is SNHLY and CDR2 is FYNNEI. The CDR3 is made up of 13 amino acids. The CDR3 DNA reads as TGTGCCAGCAGTGGAGGAGGGGGGGGGCCCCAGTACTTC. Protein sequence: CASSGGGGGPQYF.